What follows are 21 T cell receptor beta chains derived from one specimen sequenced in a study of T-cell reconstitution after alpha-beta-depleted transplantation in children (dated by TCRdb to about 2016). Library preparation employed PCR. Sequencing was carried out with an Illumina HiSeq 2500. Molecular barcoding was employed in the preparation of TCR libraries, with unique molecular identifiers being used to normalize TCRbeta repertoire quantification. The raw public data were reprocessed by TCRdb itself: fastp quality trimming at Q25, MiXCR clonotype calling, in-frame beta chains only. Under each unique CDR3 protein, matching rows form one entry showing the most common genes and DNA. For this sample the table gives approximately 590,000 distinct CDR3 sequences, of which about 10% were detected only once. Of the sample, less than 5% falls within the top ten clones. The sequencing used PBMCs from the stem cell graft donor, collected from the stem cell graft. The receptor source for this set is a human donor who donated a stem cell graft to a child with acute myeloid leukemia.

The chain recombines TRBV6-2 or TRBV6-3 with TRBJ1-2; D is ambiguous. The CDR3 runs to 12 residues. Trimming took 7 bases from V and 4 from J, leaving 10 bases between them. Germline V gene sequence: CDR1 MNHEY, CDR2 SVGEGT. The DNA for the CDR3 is TGTGCCAGCATGAGACCATTCTATGGCTACACCTTC. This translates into CASMRPFYGYTF.

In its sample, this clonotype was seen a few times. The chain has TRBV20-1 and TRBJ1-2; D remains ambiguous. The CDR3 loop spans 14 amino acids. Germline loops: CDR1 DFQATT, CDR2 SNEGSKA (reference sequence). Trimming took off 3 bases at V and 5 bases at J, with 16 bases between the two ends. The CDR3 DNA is TGCAGTGCTAGGGGGAATACTCGGGCGTATGGCTACACCTTC. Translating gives CSARGNTRAYGYTF.

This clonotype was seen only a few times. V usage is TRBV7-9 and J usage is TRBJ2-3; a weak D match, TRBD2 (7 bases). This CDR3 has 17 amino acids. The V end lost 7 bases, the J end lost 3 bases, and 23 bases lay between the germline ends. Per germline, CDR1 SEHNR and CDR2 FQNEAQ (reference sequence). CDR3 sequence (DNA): TGTGCCAGCATCAAACCGAGGGGGGGCCTATTGACAGATACGCAGTATTTT. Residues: CASIKPRGGLLTDTQYF.

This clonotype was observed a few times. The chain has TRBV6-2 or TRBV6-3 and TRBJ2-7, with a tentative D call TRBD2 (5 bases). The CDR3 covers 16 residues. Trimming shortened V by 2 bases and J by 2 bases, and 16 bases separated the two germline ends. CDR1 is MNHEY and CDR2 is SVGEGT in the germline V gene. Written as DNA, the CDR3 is TGTGCCAGCAGTTACCACCTCGGAGGAACCGCCTACGAGCAGTACTTC. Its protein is CASSYHLGGTAYEQYF.

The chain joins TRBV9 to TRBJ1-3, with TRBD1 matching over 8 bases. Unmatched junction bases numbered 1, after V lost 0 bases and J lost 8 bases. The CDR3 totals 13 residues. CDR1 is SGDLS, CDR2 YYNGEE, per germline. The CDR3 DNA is TGTGCCAGCAGCGTAGGACAGGGGCACACCATATATTTT. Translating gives CASSVGQGHTIYF.

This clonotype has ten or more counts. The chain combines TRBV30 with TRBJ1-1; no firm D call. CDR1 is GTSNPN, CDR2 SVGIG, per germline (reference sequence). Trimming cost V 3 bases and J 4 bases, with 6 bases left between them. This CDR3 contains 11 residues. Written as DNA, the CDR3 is TGTGCCTGGAGGGGGAGCACTGAAGCTTTCTTT. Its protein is CAWRGSTEAFF.

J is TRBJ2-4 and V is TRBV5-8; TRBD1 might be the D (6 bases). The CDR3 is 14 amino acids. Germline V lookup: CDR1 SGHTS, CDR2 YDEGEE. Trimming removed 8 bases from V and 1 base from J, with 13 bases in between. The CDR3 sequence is CASPARGAKNIQYF. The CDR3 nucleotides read TGTGCCAGTCCAGCGAGGGGGGCCAAAAACATTCAGTACTTC.

CDR3 protein: CASSESLPTSSPYNEQFF. CDR3 sequence (DNA): TGTGCCAGCAGTGAATCCCTCCCTACTAGCAGCCCCTACAATGAGCAGTTCTTC. V gene TRBV25-1 combines with J gene TRBJ2-1, with D maybe TRBD2 (6 bases). The CDR3 is made up of 18 amino acids. V lost 1 base and J lost 2, with 18 bases in between. Germline V lookup: CDR1 MGHDK, CDR2 SYGVNS.

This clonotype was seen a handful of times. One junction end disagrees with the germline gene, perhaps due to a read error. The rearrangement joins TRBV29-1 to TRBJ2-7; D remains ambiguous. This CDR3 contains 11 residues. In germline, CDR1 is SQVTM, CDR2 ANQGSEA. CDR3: CSVEEKYEQYF. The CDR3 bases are TGCAGCGTCGAAGAGAAGTACGAGCAGTACTTC.

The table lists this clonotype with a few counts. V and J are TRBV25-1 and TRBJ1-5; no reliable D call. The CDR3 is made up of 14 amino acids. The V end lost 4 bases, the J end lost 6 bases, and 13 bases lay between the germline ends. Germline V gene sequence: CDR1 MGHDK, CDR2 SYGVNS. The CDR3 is CASSGIGGSQPQHF. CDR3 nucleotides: TGTGCCAGCAGTGGTATAGGTGGTAGTCAGCCCCAGCATTTT.

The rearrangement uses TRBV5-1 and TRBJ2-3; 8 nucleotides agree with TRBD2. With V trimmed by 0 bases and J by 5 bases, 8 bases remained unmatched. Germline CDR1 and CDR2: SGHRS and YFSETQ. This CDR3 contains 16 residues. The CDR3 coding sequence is TGCGCCAGCAGCTTGGGCCCAGCGGGAGCGGGAGATACGCAGTATTTT. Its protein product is CASSLGPAGAGDTQYF.

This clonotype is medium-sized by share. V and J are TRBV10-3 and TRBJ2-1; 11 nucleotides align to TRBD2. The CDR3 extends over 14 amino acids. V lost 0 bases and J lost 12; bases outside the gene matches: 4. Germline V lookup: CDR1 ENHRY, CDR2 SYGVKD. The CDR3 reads CAISESGLAERQFF. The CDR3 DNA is TGTGCCATCAGTGAGTCGGGACTAGCGGAACGGCAGTTCTTC.

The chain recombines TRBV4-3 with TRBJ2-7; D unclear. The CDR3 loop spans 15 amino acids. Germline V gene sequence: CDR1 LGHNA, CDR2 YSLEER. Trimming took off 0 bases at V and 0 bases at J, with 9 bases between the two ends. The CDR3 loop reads CASSQDHLDSYEQYF. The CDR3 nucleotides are TGCGCCAGCAGCCAAGATCATCTAGACTCCTACGAGCAGTACTTC.

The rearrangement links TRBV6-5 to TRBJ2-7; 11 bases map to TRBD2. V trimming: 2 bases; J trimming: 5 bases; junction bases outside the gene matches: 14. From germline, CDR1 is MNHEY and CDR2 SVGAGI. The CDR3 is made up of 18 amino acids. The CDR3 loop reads CASSYLGGVAGGPNEQYF. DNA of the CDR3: TGTGCCAGCAGTTACCTTGGGGGCGTAGCGGGAGGGCCTAACGAGCAGTACTTC.

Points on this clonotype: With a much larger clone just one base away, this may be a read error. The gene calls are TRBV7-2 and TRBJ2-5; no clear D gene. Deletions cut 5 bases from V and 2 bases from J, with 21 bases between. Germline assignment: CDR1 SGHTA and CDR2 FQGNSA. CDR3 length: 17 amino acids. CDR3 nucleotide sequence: TGTGCCAGCAGCCCGGCCATCGGCACAATGAGGCAAGAGACCCAGTACTTC. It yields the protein CASSPAIGTMRQETQYF.

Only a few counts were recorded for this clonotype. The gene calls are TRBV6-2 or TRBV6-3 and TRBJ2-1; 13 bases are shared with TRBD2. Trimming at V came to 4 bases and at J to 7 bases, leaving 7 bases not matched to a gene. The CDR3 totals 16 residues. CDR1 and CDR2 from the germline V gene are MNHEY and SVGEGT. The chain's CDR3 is CASSSPLAGGPNEQFF. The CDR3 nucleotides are TGTGCCAGCAGTTCGCCACTAGCGGGAGGGCCAAATGAGCAGTTCTTC.

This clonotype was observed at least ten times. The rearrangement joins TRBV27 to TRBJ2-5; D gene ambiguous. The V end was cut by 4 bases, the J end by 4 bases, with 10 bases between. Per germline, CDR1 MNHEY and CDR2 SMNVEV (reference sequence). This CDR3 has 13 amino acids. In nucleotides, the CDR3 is TGTGCCAGCAGTTGGCCAGGTGGAGAGACCCAGTACTTC. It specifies CASSWPGGETQYF.

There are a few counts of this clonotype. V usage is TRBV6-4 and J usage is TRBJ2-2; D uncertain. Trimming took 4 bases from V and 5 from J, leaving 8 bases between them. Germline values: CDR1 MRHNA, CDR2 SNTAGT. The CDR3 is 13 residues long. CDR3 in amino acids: CASSATQTGELFF. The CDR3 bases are TGTGCCAGCAGTGCGACCCAGACCGGGGAGCTGTTTTTT.

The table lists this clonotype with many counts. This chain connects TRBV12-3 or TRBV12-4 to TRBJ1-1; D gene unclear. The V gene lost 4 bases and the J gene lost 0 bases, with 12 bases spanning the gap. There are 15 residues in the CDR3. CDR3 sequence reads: CASSWRREMNTEAFF. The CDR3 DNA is TGTGCCAGCAGTTGGAGAAGGGAGATGAACACTGAAGCTTTCTTT.

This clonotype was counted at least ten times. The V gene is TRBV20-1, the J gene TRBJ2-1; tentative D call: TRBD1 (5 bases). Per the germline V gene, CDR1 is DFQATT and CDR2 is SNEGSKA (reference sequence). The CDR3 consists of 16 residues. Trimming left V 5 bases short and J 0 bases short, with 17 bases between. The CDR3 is CSAPELQGSSYNEQFF. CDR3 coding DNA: TGCAGTGCTCCAGAGTTGCAGGGAAGCTCCTACAATGAGCAGTTCTTC.

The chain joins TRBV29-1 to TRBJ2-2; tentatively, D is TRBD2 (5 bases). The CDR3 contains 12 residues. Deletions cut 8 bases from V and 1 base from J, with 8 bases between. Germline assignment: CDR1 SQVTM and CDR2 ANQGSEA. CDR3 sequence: CSTGENTGELFF. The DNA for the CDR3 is TGCAGCACCGGGGAGAACACCGGGGAGCTGTTTTTT.